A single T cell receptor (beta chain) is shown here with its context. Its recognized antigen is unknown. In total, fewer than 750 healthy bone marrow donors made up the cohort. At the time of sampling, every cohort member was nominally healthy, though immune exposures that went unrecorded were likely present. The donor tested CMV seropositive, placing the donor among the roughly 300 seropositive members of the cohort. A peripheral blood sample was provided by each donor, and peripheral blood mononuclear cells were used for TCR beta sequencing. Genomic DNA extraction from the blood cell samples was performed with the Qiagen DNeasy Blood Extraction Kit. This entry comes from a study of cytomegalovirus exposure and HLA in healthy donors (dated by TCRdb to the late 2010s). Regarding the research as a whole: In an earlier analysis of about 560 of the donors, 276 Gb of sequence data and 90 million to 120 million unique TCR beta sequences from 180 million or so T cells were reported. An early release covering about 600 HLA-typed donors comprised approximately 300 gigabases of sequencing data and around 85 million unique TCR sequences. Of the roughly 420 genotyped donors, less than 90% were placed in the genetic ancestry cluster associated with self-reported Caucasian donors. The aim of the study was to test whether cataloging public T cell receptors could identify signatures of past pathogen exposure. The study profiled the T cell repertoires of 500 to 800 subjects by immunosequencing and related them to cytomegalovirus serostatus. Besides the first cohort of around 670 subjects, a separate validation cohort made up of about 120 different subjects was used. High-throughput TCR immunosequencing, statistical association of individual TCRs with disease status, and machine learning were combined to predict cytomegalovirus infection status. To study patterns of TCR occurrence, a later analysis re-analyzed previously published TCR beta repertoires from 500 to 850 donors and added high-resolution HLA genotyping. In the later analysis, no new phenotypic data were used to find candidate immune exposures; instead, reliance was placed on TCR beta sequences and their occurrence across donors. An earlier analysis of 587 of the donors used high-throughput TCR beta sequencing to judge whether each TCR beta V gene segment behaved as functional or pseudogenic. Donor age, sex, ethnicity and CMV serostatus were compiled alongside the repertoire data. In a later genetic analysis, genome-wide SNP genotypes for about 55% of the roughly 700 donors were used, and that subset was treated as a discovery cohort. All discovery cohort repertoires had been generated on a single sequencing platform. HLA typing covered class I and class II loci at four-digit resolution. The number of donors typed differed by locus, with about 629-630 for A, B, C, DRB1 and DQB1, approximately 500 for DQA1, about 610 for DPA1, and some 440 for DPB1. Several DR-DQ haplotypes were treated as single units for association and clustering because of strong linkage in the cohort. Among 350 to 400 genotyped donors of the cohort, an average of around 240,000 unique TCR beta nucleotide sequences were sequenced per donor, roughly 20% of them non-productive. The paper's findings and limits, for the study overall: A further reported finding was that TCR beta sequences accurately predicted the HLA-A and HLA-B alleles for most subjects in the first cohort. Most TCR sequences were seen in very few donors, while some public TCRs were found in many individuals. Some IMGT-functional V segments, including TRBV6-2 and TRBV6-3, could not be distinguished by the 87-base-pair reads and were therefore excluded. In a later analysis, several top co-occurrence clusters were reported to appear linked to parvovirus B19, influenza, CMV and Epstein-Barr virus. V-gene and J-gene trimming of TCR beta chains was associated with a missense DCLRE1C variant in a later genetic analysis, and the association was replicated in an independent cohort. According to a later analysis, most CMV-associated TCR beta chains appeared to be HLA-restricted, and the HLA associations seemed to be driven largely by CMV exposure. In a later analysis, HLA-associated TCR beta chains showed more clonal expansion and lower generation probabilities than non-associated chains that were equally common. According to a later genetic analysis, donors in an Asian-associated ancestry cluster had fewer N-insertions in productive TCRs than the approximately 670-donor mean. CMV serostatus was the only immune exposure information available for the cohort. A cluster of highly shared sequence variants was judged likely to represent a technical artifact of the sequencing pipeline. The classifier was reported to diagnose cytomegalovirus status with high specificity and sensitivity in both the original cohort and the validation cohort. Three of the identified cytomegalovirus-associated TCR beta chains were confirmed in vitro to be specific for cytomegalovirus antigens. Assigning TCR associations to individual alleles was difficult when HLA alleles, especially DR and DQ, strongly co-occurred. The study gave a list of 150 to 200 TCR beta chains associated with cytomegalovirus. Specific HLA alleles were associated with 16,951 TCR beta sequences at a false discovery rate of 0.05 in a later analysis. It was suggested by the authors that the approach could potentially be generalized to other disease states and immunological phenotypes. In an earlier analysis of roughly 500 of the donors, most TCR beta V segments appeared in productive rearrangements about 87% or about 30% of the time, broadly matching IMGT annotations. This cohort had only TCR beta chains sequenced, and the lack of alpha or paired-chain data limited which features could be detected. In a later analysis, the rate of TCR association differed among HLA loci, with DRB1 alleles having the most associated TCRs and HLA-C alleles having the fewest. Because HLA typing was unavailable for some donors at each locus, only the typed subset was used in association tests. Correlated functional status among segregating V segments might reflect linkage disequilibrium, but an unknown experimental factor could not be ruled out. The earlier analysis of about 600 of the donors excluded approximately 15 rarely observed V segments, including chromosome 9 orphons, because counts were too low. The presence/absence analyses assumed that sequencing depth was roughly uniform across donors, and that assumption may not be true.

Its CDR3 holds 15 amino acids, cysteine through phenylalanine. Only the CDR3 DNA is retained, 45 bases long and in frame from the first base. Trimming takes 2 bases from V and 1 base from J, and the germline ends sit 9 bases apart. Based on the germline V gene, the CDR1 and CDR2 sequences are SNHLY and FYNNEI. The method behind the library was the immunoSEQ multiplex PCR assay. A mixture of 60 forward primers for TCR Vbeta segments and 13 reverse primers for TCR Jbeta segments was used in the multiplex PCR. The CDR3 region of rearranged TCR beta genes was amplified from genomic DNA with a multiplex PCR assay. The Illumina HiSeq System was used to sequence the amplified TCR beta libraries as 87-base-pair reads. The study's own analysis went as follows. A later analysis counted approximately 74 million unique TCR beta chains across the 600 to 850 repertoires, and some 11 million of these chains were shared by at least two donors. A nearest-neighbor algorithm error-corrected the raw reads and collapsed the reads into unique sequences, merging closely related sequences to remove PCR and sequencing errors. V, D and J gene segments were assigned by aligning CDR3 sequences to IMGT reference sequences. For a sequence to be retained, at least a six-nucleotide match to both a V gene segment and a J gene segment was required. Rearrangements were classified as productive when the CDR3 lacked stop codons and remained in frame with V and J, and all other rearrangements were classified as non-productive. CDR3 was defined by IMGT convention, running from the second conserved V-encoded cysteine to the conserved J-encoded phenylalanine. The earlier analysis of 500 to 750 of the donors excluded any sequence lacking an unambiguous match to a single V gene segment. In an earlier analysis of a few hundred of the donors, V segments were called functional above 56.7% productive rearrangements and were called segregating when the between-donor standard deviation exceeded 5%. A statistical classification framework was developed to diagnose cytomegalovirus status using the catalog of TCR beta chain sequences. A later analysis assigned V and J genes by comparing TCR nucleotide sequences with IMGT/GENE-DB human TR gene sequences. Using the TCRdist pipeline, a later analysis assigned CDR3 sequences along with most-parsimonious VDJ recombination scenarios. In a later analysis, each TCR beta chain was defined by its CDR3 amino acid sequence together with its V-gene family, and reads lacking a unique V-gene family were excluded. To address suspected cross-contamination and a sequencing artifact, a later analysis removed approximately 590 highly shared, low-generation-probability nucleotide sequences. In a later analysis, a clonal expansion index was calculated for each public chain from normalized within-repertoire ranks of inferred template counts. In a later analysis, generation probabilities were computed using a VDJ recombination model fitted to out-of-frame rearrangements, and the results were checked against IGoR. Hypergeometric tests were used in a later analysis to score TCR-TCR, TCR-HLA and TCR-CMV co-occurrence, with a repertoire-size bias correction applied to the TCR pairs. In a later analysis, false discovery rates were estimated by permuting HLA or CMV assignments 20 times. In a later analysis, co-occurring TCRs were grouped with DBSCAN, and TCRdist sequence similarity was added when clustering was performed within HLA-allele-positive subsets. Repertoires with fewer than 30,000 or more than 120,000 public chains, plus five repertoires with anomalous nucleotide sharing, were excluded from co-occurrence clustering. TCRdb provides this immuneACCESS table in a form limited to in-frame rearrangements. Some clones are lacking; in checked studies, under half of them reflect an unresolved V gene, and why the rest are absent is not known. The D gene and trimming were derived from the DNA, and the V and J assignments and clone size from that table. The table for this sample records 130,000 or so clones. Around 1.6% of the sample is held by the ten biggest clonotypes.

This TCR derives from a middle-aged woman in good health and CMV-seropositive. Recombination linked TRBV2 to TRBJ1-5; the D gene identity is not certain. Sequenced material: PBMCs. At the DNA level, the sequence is TGTGCCAGCAGTGAATTAGCGGGGAGCAATCAGCCCCAGCATTTT. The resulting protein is CASSELAGSNQPQHF. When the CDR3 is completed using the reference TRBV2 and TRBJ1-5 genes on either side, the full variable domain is EPEVTQTPSHQVTQMGQEVILRCVPISNHLYFYWYRQILGQKVEFLVSFYNNEISEKSEIFDDQFSVERPDGSNFTLKIRSTKLEDSAMYFCASSELAGSNQPQHFGDGTRLSIL.